Each of the 27 T cell receptor beta chains below was sequenced from the same sample in a study of shared T cell receptors in the human thymus (dated by TCRdb to the early 2020s). The library was produced with the immunoSEQ multiplex PCR assay. As stored in TCRdb, this immuneACCESS dataset retains in-frame rearrangements with V and J assigned. A fraction of the clones does not appear; measured against another copy, unresolved V genes explain less than half of the discrepancy, and the remainder lacks a known reason. This sample holds approximately 490,000 clones; about 80% were observed only once. The top ten clonotypes cover more than 0.01% of the sample. The same specimen was also included in a second study, on human thymus T cells.

Sequencing was carried out using thymocytes. The origin of the receptors is a boy in the first two years of life with a congenital heart defect. Donor details come from another sample of the same person, matched by shared clones.

The rearrangement uses TRBV4-3 and TRBJ2-2; 9 bases agree with TRBD1. CDR1 is LGHNA and CDR2 is YSLEER in the germline V gene. V trimming: 5 bases; J trimming: 1 base; junction bases outside the gene matches: 5. There are 16 residues in the CDR3. Here the CDR3 DNA reads TGCGCCAGCAGCGCAACAGGGGGCCTGAACACCGGGGAGCTGTTTTTT. Protein product: CASSATGGLNTGELFF.

This sequence joins TRBV7-9 and TRBJ2-5; 7 nucleotides align to TRBD2. Germline V gene lookup returns CDR1 SEHNR and CDR2 FQNEAQ (reference sequence). This CDR3 contains 17 residues. Trimming cost V 7 bases and J 4 bases; bases outside gene matches: 18. Written as DNA, the CDR3 is TGTGCCAGCAACACTCAGGGCGGGGGATTATTAGGAGAGACCCAGTACTTC. Residues: CASNTQGGGLLGETQYF.

The gene calls are TRBV4-3 and TRBJ2-2; 13 nucleotides line up with TRBD2. With V trimmed by 0 bases and J by 4 bases, 14 bases remained unmatched. Per germline, CDR1 LGHNA and CDR2 YSLEER. The CDR3 runs 21 residues. CDR3 nucleotides: TGCGCCAGCAGCCAAGATTGGCAAGCGCGGACTAGCGGGAGAATCACCGGGGAGCTGTTTTTT. This encodes CASSQDWQARTSGRITGELFF.

The chain carries TRBV6-5 and TRBJ2-5; TRBD2 aligns across 9 bases. This CDR3 has 15 amino acids. CDR1 MNHEY and CDR2 SVGAGI come from the germline V gene. V dropped 0 bases and J dropped 6; count of bases not matched to a gene: 5. The chain's CDR3 is CASSYSGLAKQTQYF. The CDR3 DNA reads as TGTGCCAGCAGTTACTCGGGACTAGCTAAGCAGACCCAGTACTTC.

The chain is built from TRBV4-3 and TRBJ2-7; 12 bases align to TRBD2. The CDR3 contains 16 residues. The V and J ends lost 3 bases and 5 bases, in that order; junction bases with no gene match: 8. CDR1 and CDR2 (germline): LGHNA, YSLEER. CDR3 nucleotides: TGCGCCAGCAGCCACGGACTAGCGGGAATTGGGGACGAGCAGTACTTC. Amino acids: CASSHGLAGIGDEQYF.

CDR3 region: CAWSVGRGGYTF. CDR3 DNA sequence: TGTGCCTGGAGTGTTGGCAGGGGAGGCTACACCTTC. J is TRBJ1-2 and V is TRBV30, with D perhaps TRBD1 (6 bases). V lost 0 bases, J lost 8 bases, and 10 bases lay in between. Germline CDR1 reads GTSNPN; CDR2 reads SVGIG (reference sequence). CDR3 length: 12 residues. The entire variable domain, with the rest obtained from reference TRBV30 and TRBJ1-2, is as follows: SQTIHQWPATLVQPVGSPLSLECTVEGTSNPNLYWYRQAAGRGLQLLFYSVGIGQISSEVPQNLSASRPQDRQFILSSKKLLLSDSGFYLCAWSVGRGGYTFGSGTRLTVV.

This sequence joins TRBV18 and TRBJ1-2; D not resolved. Trimming removed 3 bases at V and 1 base at J, with 6 bases between. This CDR3 has 13 amino acids. Germline V CDR1 and CDR2: KGHSH, LQKENI. CDR3 region: CASSPPSNYGYTF. CDR3 coding DNA: TGTGCCAGCTCACCCCCGAGTAACTATGGCTACACCTTC.

The V and J genes are TRBV11-3 and TRBJ2-2; 11 positions agree with TRBD2. CDR1 is SGHNT and CDR2 is YENEEA in the germline V gene. The CDR3 loop spans 19 amino acids. The junction had 11 bases not matched to a gene; V was cut back by 1 base and J by 4 bases. CDR3 coding DNA: TGTGCCAGCAGCTTAGTAAGCGGGACTAGCGGAGCTTCCACCGGGGAGCTGTTTTTT. Protein product: CASSLVSGTSGASTGELFF.

The V call is TRBV11-3, the J call TRBJ2-3; tentative D call: TRBD2 (6 bases). Trimming took 5 bases from V and 5 from J, leaving 8 bases between them. The CDR3 covers 12 residues. Germline V lookup: CDR1 SGHNT, CDR2 YENEEA. CDR3 sequence: CASSPGEDTQYF. The CDR3 DNA reads TGTGCCAGCAGCCCGGGGGAAGATACGCAGTATTTT.

This clone was found a few times. This chain joins TRBV5-1 and TRBJ2-3, with TRBD1 matching 9 bases. This CDR3 spans 17 amino acids. From germline, CDR1 is SGHRS and CDR2 YFSETQ. The V and J ends lost 0 bases and 0 bases, in that order; junction bases with no gene match: 5. CDR3 DNA sequence: TGCGCCAGCAGCTTGGCCGGGGACAGGGCGAGCACAGATACGCAGTATTTT. Its translation is CASSLAGDRASTDTQYF.

The rearrangement uses TRBV6-1 and TRBJ2-7; 8 bases are shared with TRBD1. V shed 1 base and J 3 bases; nucleotides not matched to a gene: 5. Germline V gene sequence: CDR1 MNHNS, CDR2 SASEGT. CDR3 length equals 15 residues. The DNA of the CDR3 is TGTGCCAGCAGTGAAGGAGACAGGGGCCTCTACGAGCAGTACTTC. Amino acid sequence: CASSEGDRGLYEQYF.

This clone is a singleton in its sample. This sequence joins TRBV11-3 and TRBJ1-1; D is perhaps TRBD1 (5 bases). Germline V gene sequence: CDR1 SGHNT, CDR2 YENEEA. V dropped 10 bases and J dropped 4 bases, with 16 bases sitting between them. The CDR3 runs 13 residues. The CDR3 is CATGGGSGTEAFF. The CDR3 nucleotides are TGTGCCACAGGCGGGGGGTCAGGCACTGAAGCTTTCTTT.

The J gene is TRBJ2-7, the V gene TRBV25-1; 11 bases match TRBD2. This CDR3 comprises 15 residues. J lost 3 bases, V lost 4 bases, and 5 bases had no gene match. The germline V gene has CDR1 MGHDK and CDR2 SYGVNS. The CDR3 protein is CASSVTLAGVYEQYF. DNA of the CDR3: TGTGCCAGCAGTGTGACACTAGCGGGAGTCTACGAGCAGTACTTC.

The V and J genes are TRBV5-6 and TRBJ2-2; 8 bases match TRBD2. CDR1 and CDR2 from the germline V gene are SGHDT and YYEEEE. Unmatched junction bases numbered 12, after V lost 4 bases and J lost 4 bases. This CDR3 is built from 17 residues. The CDR3 is CASSITTGGPSTGELFF. The CDR3 nucleotides read TGTGCCAGCAGCATAACCACGGGAGGGCCAAGCACCGGGGAGCTGTTTTTT.

This clone was seen only once. The CDR3 loop reads CASSQGSGGPYNEQFF. The CDR3 DNA is TGTGCCAGCAGCCAAGGTTCGGGAGGCCCCTACAATGAGCAGTTCTTC. The J gene is TRBJ2-1, the V gene TRBV4-2; 7 positions match TRBD2. The CDR3 spans 16 residues. Germline assignment: CDR1 LGHNA and CDR2 YNFKEQ. V dropped 1 base and J dropped 2; count of bases not matched to a gene: 5.

This clone has a handful of counts. This rearrangement joins TRBV5-1 to TRBJ1-3; no reliable D call. The CDR3 loop spans 15 amino acids. Trimming took off 0 bases at V and 0 bases at J, with 7 bases between the two ends. CDR1 is SGHRS, CDR2 YFSETQ, per germline. CDR3 protein: CASSLDGNSGNTIYF. DNA for the CDR3: TGCGCCAGCAGCTTGGACGGTAACTCTGGAAACACCATATATTTT.

V gene TRBV30 combines with J gene TRBJ2-7; possible D gene TRBD1, 6 bases. Germline V lookup: CDR1 GTSNPN, CDR2 SVGIG (reference sequence). The CDR3 extends over 13 amino acids. This chain's CDR3 is CAWGPGLSYEQYF. The CDR3 DNA reads TGTGCATGGGGGCCAGGCCTCTCCTACGAGCAGTACTTC. Full variable domain (remainder filled in from reference TRBV30 and TRBJ2-7): SQTIHQWPATLVQPVGSPLSLECTVEGTSNPNLYWYRQAAGRGLQLLFYSVGIGQISSEVPQNLSASRPQDRQFILSSKKLLLSDSGFYLCAWGPGLSYEQYFGPGTRLTVT.

The genes are TRBV7-2 and TRBJ2-7; the D gene is possibly TRBD2 (6 bases). V was trimmed by 4 bases and J by 4 bases, leaving 14 bases between them. Germline V gives CDR1 SGHTA, CDR2 FQGNSA. CDR3 length: 14 residues. The CDR3 bases are TGTGCCAGCAGCTCACGGCGCGGGACGTACGAGCAGTACTTC. Its protein is CASSSRRGTYEQYF.

V usage is TRBV5-6 and J usage is TRBJ1-3; tentatively, D is TRBD1 (5 bases). Germline loops: CDR1 SGHDT, CDR2 YYEEEE. The CDR3 runs 15 residues. V shed 2 bases and J shed 5 bases, with 14 bases lying between them. The CDR3 DNA sequence: TGTGCCAGCAGCTTTGGGGGGTCCCATCGAAACACCATATATTTT. It encodes CASSFGGSHRNTIYF.

Regarding this clone: Germline is not matched at one junction end, which may reflect a read error. The gene calls are TRBV10-3 and TRBJ2-7, with D possibly matching TRBD2 (6 bases). CDR1 and CDR2 (germline): ENHRY, SYGVKD. The CDR3 has 12 amino acids. The CDR3 nucleotides read TGTGCCATCAGTGAGTCGGGAGCGGGTGGGACCTTC. Translated: CAISESGAGGTF.

This sequence joins TRBV5-8 and TRBJ1-4; 10 nucleotides align to TRBD1. The CDR3 spans 15 residues. Germline V gives CDR1 SGHTS, CDR2 YDEGEE. V lost 2 bases to trimming and J lost 8 bases; unmatched junction nucleotides: 6. The CDR3 sequence is CASSFPGQGIEKLFF. Here the CDR3 DNA reads TGTGCCAGCAGCTTCCCGGGACAGGGGATCGAAAAACTGTTTTTT.

This chain connects TRBV14 to TRBJ1-6; perhaps TRBD1 as D (6 bases). Germline V gene lookup returns CDR1 SGHDN and CDR2 FVKESK. This CDR3 is built from 15 residues. V was shortened by 1 base and J by 6 bases, with 10 bases between the two germline ends. This chain's CDR3 is CASSQVARGNSPLHF. In DNA form, the CDR3 reads TGTGCCAGCAGCCAAGTCGCCAGGGGTAATTCACCCCTCCACTTT.

V usage is TRBV28 and J usage is TRBJ2-5; tentative D call: TRBD2 (6 bases). This CDR3 comprises 16 residues. The V end was cut by 4 bases, the J end by 7 bases, with 22 bases between. The germline CDR1 and CDR2 sequences are MDHEN and SYDVKM. CDR3 coding DNA: TGTGCCAGCAGTTACCCTATAGCGGCCCCCCCCTGGACCCAGTACTTC. Its protein is CASSYPIAAPPWTQYF.

J is TRBJ2-3 and V is TRBV27, with D perhaps matching TRBD2 (5 bases). The germline gives CDR1 MNHEY, CDR2 SMNVEV (reference sequence). V lost 4 bases, J lost 2 bases, and 13 bases lay in between. The CDR3 has 15 residues. The CDR3 is CASSYLGEPTDTQYF. For the CDR3, the DNA is TGTGCCAGCAGTTATCTGGGAGAGCCCACAGATACGCAGTATTTT.

The table lists this clone with a count of one. The chain carries TRBV7-3 and TRBJ2-1; 7 bases align to TRBD2. J gave up 5 bases and V 1 base, and 5 bases lay outside the gene matches. CDR3 length equals 15 residues. Germline V CDR1 and CDR2: SGHTA, FQGTGA. The CDR3 DNA follows: TGTGCCAGCAGCTTAAGCCCTAGCGGTAACAATGAGCAGTTCTTC. This gives the protein CASSLSPSGNNEQFF.

The chain joins TRBV27 to TRBJ2-1; 9 bases align to TRBD1. Germline V CDR1 and CDR2: MNHEY, SMNVEV (reference sequence). V was clipped by 5 bases and J by 8 bases; unmatched bases: 4. This CDR3 has 13 residues. CDR3 in DNA: TGTGCCAGCAGTAGGGACAGGGAATATGAGCAGTTCTTC. This codes for CASSRDREYEQFF.

The CDR3 spells CASSVLEMNTEAFF. The DNA of the CDR3 is TGTGCCAGCAGCGTCCTAGAAATGAACACTGAAGCTTTCTTT. The J gene is TRBJ1-1, the V gene TRBV9; D ambiguous. The germline V gene encodes CDR1 SGDLS and CDR2 YYNGEE. With 2 bases removed from V and 0 bases from J, the gap between germline ends came to 8 bases. This CDR3 has 14 amino acids.